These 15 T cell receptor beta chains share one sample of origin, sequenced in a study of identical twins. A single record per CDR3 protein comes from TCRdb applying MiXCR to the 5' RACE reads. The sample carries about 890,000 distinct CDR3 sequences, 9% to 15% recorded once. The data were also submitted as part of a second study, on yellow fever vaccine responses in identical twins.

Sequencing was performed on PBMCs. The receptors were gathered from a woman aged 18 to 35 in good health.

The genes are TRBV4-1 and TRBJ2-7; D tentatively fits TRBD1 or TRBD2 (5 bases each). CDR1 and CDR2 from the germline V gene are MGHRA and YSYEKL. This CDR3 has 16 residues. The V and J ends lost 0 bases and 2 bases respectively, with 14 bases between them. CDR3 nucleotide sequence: TGCGCCAGCAGCCAAGAGCCCCGGGACCGGCCCTACGAGCAGTACTTC. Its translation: CASSQEPRDRPYEQYF.

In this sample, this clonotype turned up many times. The CDR3 region has the DNA TGTGCCAGCAGTTTTCAGGGGTATAGCAATCAGCCCCAGCATTTT. It is translated as CASSFQGYSNQPQHF. This chain links TRBV12-3 or TRBV12-4 with TRBJ1-5; maybe TRBD1 (6 bases). The V end was cut by 3 bases, the J end by 0 bases, with 9 bases between. The CDR3 sequence is 15 residues long.

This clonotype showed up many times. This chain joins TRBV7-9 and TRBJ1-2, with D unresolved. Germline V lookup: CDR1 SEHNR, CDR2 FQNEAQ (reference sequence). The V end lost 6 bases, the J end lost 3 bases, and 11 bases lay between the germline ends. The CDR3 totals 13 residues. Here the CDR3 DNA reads TGTGCCAGCAGTTTCACAGCGGACTATGGCTACACCTTC. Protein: CASSFTADYGYTF.

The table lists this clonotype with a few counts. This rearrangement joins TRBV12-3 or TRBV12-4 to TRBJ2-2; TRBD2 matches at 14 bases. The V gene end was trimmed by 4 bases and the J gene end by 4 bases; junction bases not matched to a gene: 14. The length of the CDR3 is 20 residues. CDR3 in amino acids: CASSYRRTSGGPLSTGELFF. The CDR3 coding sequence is TGTGCCAGCAGTTACCGACGGACTAGCGGGGGGCCCCTATCCACCGGGGAGCTGTTTTTT.

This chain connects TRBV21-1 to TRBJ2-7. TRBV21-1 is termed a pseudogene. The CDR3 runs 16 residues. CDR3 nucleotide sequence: TGTGCCAGCAGCAAAGGCCTGAGAGATTCCGCCTACGAGCAGTACGTC. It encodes CASSKGLRDSAYEQYV.

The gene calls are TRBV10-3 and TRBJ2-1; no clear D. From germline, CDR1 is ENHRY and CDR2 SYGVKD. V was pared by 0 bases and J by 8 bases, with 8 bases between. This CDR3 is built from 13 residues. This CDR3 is CAISESNPHEQFF. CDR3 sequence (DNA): TGTGCCATCAGTGAGTCGAATCCTCATGAGCAGTTCTTC.

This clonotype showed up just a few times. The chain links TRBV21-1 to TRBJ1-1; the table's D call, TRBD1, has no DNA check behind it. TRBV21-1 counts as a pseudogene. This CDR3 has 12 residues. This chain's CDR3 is CASSCDRIRAFF. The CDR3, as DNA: TGTGCCAGCAGCTGTGACAGAATTCGGGCTTTCTTT.

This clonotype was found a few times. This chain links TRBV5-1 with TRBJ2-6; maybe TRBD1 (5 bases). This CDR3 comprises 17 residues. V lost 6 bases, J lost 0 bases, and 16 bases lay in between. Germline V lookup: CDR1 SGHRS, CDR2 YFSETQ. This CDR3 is CASNWVQGFSGANVLTF. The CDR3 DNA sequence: TGCGCCAGCAACTGGGTGCAGGGCTTCTCTGGGGCCAACGTCCTGACTTTC.

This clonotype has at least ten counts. CDR3 coding DNA: TGCAGTGCTCCTTTCTTGGGCACTGAAGCTTTCTTT. As protein: CSAPFLGTEAFF. The rearrangement uses TRBV20-1 and TRBJ1-1; D remains unclear. This CDR3 is built from 12 residues. CDR1 and CDR2 (germline): DFQATT, SNEGSKA (reference sequence). V was clipped by 5 bases and J by 4 bases, with 11 bases between them.

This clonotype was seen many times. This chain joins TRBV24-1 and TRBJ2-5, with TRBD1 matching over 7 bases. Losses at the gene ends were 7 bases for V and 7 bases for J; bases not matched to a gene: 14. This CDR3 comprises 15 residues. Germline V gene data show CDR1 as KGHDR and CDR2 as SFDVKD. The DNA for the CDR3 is TGTGCCACCAGCAGACAGGGTGAGGGTAAGGCGACCCAGTACTTC. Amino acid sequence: CATSRQGEGKATQYF.

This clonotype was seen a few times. The CDR3, as DNA: TGTGCCAGCAGCCCGCGGTACTATAACTATGGCTACACCTTC. This sequence encodes CASSPRYYNYGYTF. V usage is TRBV7-9 and J usage is TRBJ1-2, with D hard to call. The germline V and J ends were trimmed by 5 bases and 1 base, with 11 bases remaining between them. Germline CDR1 is SEHNR and CDR2 is FQNEAQ (reference sequence). The CDR3 totals 14 residues. The variable domain in full, with the rest retrieved from reference TRBV7-9 and TRBJ1-2, is DTGVSQNPRHKITKRGQNVTFRCDPISEHNRLYWYRQTLGQGPEFLTYFQNEAQLEKSRLLSDRFSAERPKGSFSTLEIQRTEQGDSAMYLCASSPRYYNYGYTFGSGTRLTVV.

The chain's CDR3 is CSAGDTFSSYEQYV. CDR3 in DNA: TGCAGTGCCGGAGACACTTTTAGCTCCTACGAGCAGTACGTC. V is TRBV20-1 and J is TRBJ2-7; D is undetermined. The CDR3 runs to 14 residues. CDR1 is DFQATT, CDR2 SNEGSKA, per germline (reference sequence). The V end lost 6 bases, the J end lost 0 bases, and 15 bases lay between the germline ends.

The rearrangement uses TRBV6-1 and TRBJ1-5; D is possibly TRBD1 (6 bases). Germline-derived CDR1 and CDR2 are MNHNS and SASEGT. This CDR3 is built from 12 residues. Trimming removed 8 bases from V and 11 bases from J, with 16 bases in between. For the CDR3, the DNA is TGTGCCAGCGGGGGCGCGATTGGGGCCCAGCATTTT. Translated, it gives CASGGAIGAQHF.

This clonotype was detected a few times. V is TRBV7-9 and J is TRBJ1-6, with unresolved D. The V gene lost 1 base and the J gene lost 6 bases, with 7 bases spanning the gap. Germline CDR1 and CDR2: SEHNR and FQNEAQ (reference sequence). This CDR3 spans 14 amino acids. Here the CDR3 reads CASSLGLSNSPLHF. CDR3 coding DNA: TGTGCCAGCAGCTTAGGTCTCAGTAATTCACCCCTCCACTTT.

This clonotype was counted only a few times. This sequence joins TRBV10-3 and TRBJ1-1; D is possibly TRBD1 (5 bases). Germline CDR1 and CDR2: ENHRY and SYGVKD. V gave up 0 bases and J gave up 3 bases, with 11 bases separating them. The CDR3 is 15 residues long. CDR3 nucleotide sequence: TGTGCCATCAGTGAGTCGGCAGGGAGAGACACTGAAGCTTTCTTT. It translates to CAISESAGRDTEAFF.